The 2 T cell receptor beta chains given below trace back to one sample, sequenced in a study of Ad26.COV2.S vaccination and SARS-CoV-2 variants. The sample's treatment: some 20 received Ad26.COV2.S at low or high dose, single or two shots; about 5 received placebo; per-sample allocation not given. Samples analyzed were those drawn on day 63 after the first vaccine or placebo injection. Generated by immunoSEQ multiplex PCR, the TCRdb table keeps only in-frame clones and is missing some. Of 300,000 to 400,000 clones listed, about 86% are singletons. The sequences come from peripheral blood, collected in a trial of Ad26.COV2.S vaccine versus placebo. The receptors shown here come from a person between 18 and 60 years old who received the Ad26.COV2.S COVID-19 vaccine or a placebo.

The chain carries TRBV7-2 and TRBJ1-4; D remains unclear. Germline V CDR1 and CDR2: SGHTA, FQGNSA. Trimming took 1 base from V and 2 from J, leaving 5 bases between them. The CDR3 spans 14 residues. CDR3 loop: CASSLGVTNEKLFF. In DNA form, the CDR3 reads TGTGCCAGCAGCTTAGGGGTGACTAATGAAAAACTGTTTTTT.

The V call is TRBV21-1, the J call TRBJ2-1; the table calls TRBD2, which could not be checked here. TRBV21-1 is an annotated pseudogene. The CDR3 is 13 amino acids. The CDR3 loop is CATEPGEDNEQFF. The CDR3 coding sequence is TGTGCCACCGAACCGGGGGAGGACAATGAGCAGTTCTTC.